Listed here are 7 T cell receptor beta chains from one sample, sequenced in a study of T-cell memory formation after mild COVID-19. Each CDR3 protein gets one entry after TCRdb re-called the 5' RACE reads with MiXCR. Among tens of thousands of distinct CDR3 sequences listed, about 6.8% were seen once. The source material was PBMCs or a T cell subset sorted from them (not recorded which). The receptors were sampled from an adult who had mild COVID-19 (a few samples of this study predate the infection). Cell type and time point are not known.

Concerning this clonotype: With a much larger clone just one base away, this may be a read error. The chain employs TRBV12-3 or TRBV12-4 and TRBJ2-1; the match to TRBD2 covers 11 bases. This CDR3 has 14 amino acids. As DNA, the CDR3 is TGTGACAGCAGGGGACTAGCGGCTTACAATGAGCAGTTCTTC. Translation gives CDSRGLAAYNEQFF.

In this sample, this clonotype turned up a few times. V and J are TRBV7-2 and TRBJ2-2; D possibly corresponds to TRBD2 (7 bases). This CDR3 region has 17 residues. V lost 4 bases, J lost 5 bases, and 20 bases lay in between. Germline V lookup: CDR1 SGHTA, CDR2 FQGNSA. Here the CDR3 DNA reads TGTGCCAGCAGCTCCCAAGGGGGGGGTGGGCGAACCGGGGAGCTGTTTTTT. Amino acid sequence: CASSSQGGGGRTGELFF.

This clonotype was observed at least ten times. The chain joins TRBV12-3 or TRBV12-4 to TRBJ1-5; the D is unclear. The CDR3 runs to 12 residues. With 3 bases removed from V and 5 bases from J, the gap between germline ends came to 5 bases. The CDR3 DNA reads TGTGCCAGCAGTTTTTGGGATCAGCCCCAGCATTTT. As protein: CASSFWDQPQHF.

This clonotype has a handful of counts. This chain connects TRBV7-3 to TRBJ1-1; D is unresolved. CDR1 and CDR2 (germline): SGHTA, FQGTGA. The CDR3 consists of 14 residues. Trimming removed 2 bases at V and 7 bases at J, with 14 bases between. Here the CDR3 reads CASSLSNIRGEAFF. The CDR3 DNA follows: TGTGCCAGCAGCTTATCGAACATACGGGGTGAAGCTTTCTTT.

V usage is TRBV19 and J usage is TRBJ2-5, with 9 bases identical to TRBD2. V dropped 5 bases and J dropped 7; count of bases not matched to a gene: 8. This CDR3 has 14 residues. Germline loops: CDR1 LNHDA, CDR2 SQIVND (reference sequence). CDR3 sequence: CASSPTSGLGTQYF. CDR3 nucleotide sequence: TGTGCCAGTAGTCCGACTAGCGGCTTAGGGACCCAGTACTTC. The whole variable domain, filled in from reference TRBV19 and TRBJ2-5, reads DGGITQSPKYLFRKEGQNVTLSCEQNLNHDAMYWYRQDPGQGLRLIYYSQIVNDFQKGDIAEGYSVSREKKESFPLTVTSAQKNPTAFYLCASSPTSGLGTQYFGPGTRLLVL.

This clonotype has a count of ten or more. The rearrangement joins TRBV12-3 or TRBV12-4 to TRBJ2-1; the D call may be TRBD1 or TRBD2 (5 bases each). Trimming took 5 bases from V and 8 from J, leaving 7 bases between them. CDR3 size: 11 residues. The CDR3 nucleotides read TGTGCCAGCAGTCGAGGGGATGAGCAGTTCTTC. Amino acid sequence: CASSRGDEQFF.

This clonotype was recorded many times. V usage is TRBV7-6 and J usage is TRBJ2-3, with 10 bases aligning to TRBD2. The germline V gene encodes CDR1 SGHVS and CDR2 FNYEAQ. After removal of 5 bases from V and 4 bases from J, the junction contained 6 bases not matched to a gene. There are 15 residues in the CDR3. In nucleotides, the CDR3 is TGTGCCAGCAGCGAGCGGGGGGGCCGTTCAGATACGCAGTATTTT. Encoded protein: CASSERGGRSDTQYF.